A single sample gave rise to the 7 T cell receptor beta chains below, sequenced in a study of blood T cell repertoires in COVID-19. Sequenced by immunoSEQ multiplex PCR; TCRdb stores in-frame clones only, minus some. The sample consists of more than 400,000 clones, 90% of them appearing once. Sequenced sample: PBMCs or T cells enriched from blood (not recorded which). All receptors derive from a man younger than 30 who had recovered from COVID-19.

V gene TRBV7-3 combines with J gene TRBJ2-2; D possibly corresponds to TRBD2 (5 bases). The CDR3 is 12 residues long. The V gene lost 5 bases and the J gene lost 7 bases, with 8 bases spanning the gap. Germline V gene lookup returns CDR1 SGHTA and CDR2 FQGTGA. The CDR3 sequence: CASSPGIGELFF. In nucleotides, the CDR3 is TGTGCCAGCAGCCCCGGGATCGGGGAGCTGTTTTTT.

J is TRBJ2-4 and V is TRBV25-1; 8 bases are a match to TRBD1. V dropped 4 bases and J dropped 4; count of bases not matched to a gene: 0. Germline-derived CDR1 and CDR2 are MGHDK and SYGVNS. The CDR3 loop spans 13 amino acids. CDR3 region: CASSGQGKNIQYF. The CDR3 region has the DNA TGTGCCAGCAGTGGACAGGGGAAAAACATTCAGTACTTC.

V and J are TRBV24-1 and TRBJ1-1; D perhaps matches TRBD1 (6 bases). V was trimmed by 4 bases and J by 1 base, leaving 9 bases between them. Germline CDR1 and CDR2: KGHDR and SFDVKD. The CDR3 loop spans 14 amino acids. CDR3 DNA sequence: TGTGCCACCAGTGACCCGGACAGGAACACTGAAGCTTTCTTT. Translated: CATSDPDRNTEAFF.

Here the CDR3 DNA reads TGTGCCAGCAGTTCGCCTAGCGGGAGTAAGGAGCAGTACTTC. This codes for CASSSPSGSKEQYF. The genes are TRBV28 and TRBJ2-7; 10 positions agree with TRBD2. Germline CDR1 reads MDHEN; CDR2 reads SYDVKM. The V gene end was trimmed by 4 bases and the J gene end by 7 bases; junction bases not matched to a gene: 7. The CDR3 runs to 14 residues.

CDR3 sequence: CASSVDRGPGDTQYF. As DNA, the CDR3 is TGTGCCAGCAGCGTGGACAGGGGGCCGGGAGATACGCAGTATTTT. V is TRBV13 and J is TRBJ2-3, with 11 bases identical to TRBD1. Germline loops: CDR1 PRHDT, CDR2 FYEKMQ (reference sequence). The V and J ends lost 5 bases and 5 bases, in that order; junction bases with no gene match: 6. The CDR3 spans 15 residues.

This clone was counted a few times. The chain is built from TRBV5-1 and TRBJ2-1; maybe TRBD1 (5 bases). V was clipped by 5 bases and J by 0 bases, with 12 bases between them. This CDR3 spans 15 amino acids. Germline V CDR1 and CDR2: SGHRS, YFSETQ. The CDR3 DNA sequence: TGCGCCAGCAGGGAGACAGAGAGCTCCTACAATGAGCAGTTCTTC. Amino acid sequence: CASRETESSYNEQFF.

This clone has a single count. This chain uses TRBV9 with TRBJ2-1; 8 nucleotides agree with TRBD2. The CDR3 length is 16 residues. Trimming cost V 2 bases and J 4 bases; bases outside gene matches: 8. The germline V gene encodes CDR1 SGDLS and CDR2 YYNGEE. The chain's CDR3 is CASSVVSGGPYNEQFF. The CDR3 region has the DNA TGTGCCAGCAGCGTTGTATCGGGAGGGCCATACAATGAGCAGTTCTTC. Complete variable domain (other parts from reference TRBV9 and TRBJ2-1): DSGVTQTPKHLITATGQRVTLRCSPRSGDLSVYWYQQSLDQGLQFLIQYYNGEERAKGNILERFSAQQFPDLHSELNLSSLELGDSALYFCASSVVSGGPYNEQFFGPGTRLTVL.